This T cell receptor (beta chain) was captured in a study of CD8+ T cells in alopecia areata. Study summary: The study gave tofacitinib for 6 to 18 months, then 6 months off drug.

This clone showed up just a few times. Its antigen is still unknown. Germline V lookup: CDR1 SNHLY, CDR2 FYNNEI. The length of the CDR3 is 14 residues. Between the trimmed V and J ends, which lost 11 bases and 1 base, there was a span of 16 bases. Treatment meaning: oral pan-JAK inhibitor, 5-10 mg twice daily. Sampling of alopecia areata patients yielded lesional scalp punch biopsies as well as peripheral blood. Following RNA extraction, reverse transcription yielded cDNA that acted as the sequencing template. The protocol was immunoSEQ multiplex PCR, while the TCRdb copy is restricted to in-frame clones and leaves out a portion. The data hold approximately 45,000 clones, with roughly 65% observed a single time. Study-level findings and limits: Researchers say the link of baseline CD8+ expansion to response remains uncertain, with one nonresponder. Scalp clonality decreased significantly with tofacitinib, and so did expanded CD8+ clones among the top 100.

The sample here was CD8+ T cells sorted from blood, taken at week 4, from a patient treated with tofacitinib. This chain joins TRBV2 and TRBJ2-3; perhaps TRBD1 as D (6 bases). This receptor was taken from a human donor with alopecia areata. This CDR3 reads CALRGDTRTDTQYF. The CDR3, as DNA: TGTGCCCTGAGAGGGGACACACGCACAGATACGCAGTATTTT.